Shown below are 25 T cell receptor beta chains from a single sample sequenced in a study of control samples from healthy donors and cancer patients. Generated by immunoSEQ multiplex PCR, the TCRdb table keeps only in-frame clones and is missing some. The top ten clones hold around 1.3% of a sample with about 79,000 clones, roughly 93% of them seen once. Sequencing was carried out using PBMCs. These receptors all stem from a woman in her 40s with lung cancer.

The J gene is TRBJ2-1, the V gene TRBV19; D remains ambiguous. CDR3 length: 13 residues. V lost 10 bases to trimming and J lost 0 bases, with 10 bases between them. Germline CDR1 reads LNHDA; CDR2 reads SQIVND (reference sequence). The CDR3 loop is CATQDGSYNEQFF. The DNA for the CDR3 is TGTGCCACGCAGGACGGCTCCTACAATGAGCAGTTCTTC.

As DNA, the CDR3 is TGTGCCAGCTCACCAGCCACCGGGGAGCTGTTTTTT. This gives the protein CASSPATGELFF. The chain joins TRBV18 to TRBJ2-2; D not certain. Trimming took off 2 bases at V and 4 bases at J, with 2 bases between the two ends. The CDR3 is 12 amino acids. Germline lookup yields CDR1 KGHSH and CDR2 LQKENI.

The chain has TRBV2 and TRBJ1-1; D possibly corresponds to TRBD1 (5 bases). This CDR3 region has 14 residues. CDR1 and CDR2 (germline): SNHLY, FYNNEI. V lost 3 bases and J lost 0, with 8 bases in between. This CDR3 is CASSEIRVNTEAFF. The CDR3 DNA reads TGTGCCAGCAGTGAGATCAGGGTGAACACTGAAGCTTTCTTT.

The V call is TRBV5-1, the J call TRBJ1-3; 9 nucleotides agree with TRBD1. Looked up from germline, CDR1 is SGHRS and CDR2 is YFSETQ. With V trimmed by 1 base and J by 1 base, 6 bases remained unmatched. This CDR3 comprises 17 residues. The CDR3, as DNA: TGCGCCAGCAGCTTGACACAGGGGGCAATTTCTGGAAACACCATATATTTT. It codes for CASSLTQGAISGNTIYF.

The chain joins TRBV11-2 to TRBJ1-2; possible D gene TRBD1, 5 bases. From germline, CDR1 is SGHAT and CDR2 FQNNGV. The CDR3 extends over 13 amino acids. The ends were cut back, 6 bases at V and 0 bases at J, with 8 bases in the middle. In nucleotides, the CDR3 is TGTGCCAGCAGGGGGGGGGCTAACTATGGCTACACCTTC. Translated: CASRGGANYGYTF.

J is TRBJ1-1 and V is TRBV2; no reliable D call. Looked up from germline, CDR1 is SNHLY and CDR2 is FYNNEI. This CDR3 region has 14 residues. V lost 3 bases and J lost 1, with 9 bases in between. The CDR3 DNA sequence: TGTGCCAGCAGTGAGAAGCGATGGAACACTGAAGCTTTCTTT. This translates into CASSEKRWNTEAFF.

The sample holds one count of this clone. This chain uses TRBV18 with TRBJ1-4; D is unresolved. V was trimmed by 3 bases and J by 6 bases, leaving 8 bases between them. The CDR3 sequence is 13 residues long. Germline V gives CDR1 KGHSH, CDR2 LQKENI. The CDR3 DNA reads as TGTGCCAGCTCACCTTACTGGGATGAAAAACTGTTTTTT. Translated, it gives CASSPYWDEKLFF.

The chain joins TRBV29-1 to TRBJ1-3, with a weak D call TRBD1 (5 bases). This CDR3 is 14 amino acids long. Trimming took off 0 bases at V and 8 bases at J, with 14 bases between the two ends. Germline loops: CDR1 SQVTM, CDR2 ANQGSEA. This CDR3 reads CSVEDLGGRDTIYF. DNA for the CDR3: TGCAGCGTTGAAGATCTGGGGGGACGAGACACCATATATTTT.

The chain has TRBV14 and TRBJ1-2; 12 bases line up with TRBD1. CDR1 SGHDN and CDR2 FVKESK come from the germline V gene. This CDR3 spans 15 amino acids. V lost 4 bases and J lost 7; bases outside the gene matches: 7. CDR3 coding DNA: TGTGCCAGCAGCCCTCCGGGACAGGGGGCGGTTGGCTACACCTTC. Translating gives CASSPPGQGAVGYTF. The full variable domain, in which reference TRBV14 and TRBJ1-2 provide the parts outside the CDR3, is EAGVTQFPSHSVIEKGQTVTLRCDPISGHDNLYWYRRVMGKEIKFLLHFVKESKQDESGMPNNRFLAERTGGTYSTLKVQPAELEDSGVYFCASSPPGQGAVGYTFGSGTRLTVV.

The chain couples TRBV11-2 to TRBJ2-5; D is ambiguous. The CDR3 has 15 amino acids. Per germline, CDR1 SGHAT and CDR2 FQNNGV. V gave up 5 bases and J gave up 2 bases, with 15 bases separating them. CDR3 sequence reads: CASSLRIGGQETQYF. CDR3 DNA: TGTGCCAGCAGCCTCCGGATTGGCGGACAAGAGACCCAGTACTTC. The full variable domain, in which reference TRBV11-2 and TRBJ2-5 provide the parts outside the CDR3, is EAGVAQSPRYKIIEKRQSVAFWCNPISGHATLYWYQQILGQGPKLLIQFQNNGVVDDSQLPKDRFSAERLKGVDSTLKIQPAKLEDSAVYLCASSLRIGGQETQYFGPGTRLLVL.

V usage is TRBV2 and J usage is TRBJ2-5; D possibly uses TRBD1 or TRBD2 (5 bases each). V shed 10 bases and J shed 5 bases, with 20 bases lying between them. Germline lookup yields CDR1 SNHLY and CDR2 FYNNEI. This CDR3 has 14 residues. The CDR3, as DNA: TGTGCCATTTCGGACACGGGGAGTGGGGAGACCCAGTACTTC. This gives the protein CAISDTGSGETQYF.

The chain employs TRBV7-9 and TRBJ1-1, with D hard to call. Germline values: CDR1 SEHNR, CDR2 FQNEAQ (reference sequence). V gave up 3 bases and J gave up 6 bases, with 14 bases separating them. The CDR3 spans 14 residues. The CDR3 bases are TGTGCCAGCAGCTTCGCTAGGCAAAGCTCTGAAGCTTTCTTT. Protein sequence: CASSFARQSSEAFF.

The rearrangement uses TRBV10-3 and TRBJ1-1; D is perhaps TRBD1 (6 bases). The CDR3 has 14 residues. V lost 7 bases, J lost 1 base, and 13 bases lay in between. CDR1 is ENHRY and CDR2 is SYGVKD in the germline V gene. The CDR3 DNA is TGTGCCATCACCAAGGGGGGCCAGAACACTGAAGCTTTCTTT. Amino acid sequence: CAITKGGQNTEAFF.

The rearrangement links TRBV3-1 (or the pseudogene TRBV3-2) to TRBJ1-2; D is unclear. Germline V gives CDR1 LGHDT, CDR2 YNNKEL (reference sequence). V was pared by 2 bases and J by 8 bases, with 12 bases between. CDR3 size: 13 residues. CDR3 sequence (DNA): TGTGCCAGCAGCCAAACCCTAGGGCGAGGCTACACCTTC. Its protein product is CASSQTLGRGYTF.

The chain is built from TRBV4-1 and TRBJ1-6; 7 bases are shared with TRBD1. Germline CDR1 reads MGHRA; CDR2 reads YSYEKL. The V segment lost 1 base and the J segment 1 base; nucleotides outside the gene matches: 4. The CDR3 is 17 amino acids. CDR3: CASSQGPRGSYNSPLHF. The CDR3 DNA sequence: TGCGCCAGCAGCCAAGGTCCCAGGGGGTCCTATAATTCACCCCTCCACTTT.

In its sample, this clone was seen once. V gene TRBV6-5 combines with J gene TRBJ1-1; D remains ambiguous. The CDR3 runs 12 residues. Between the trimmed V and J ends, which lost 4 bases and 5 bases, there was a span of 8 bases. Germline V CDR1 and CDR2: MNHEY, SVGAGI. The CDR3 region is CASSSRPTEAFF. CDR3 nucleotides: TGTGCCAGCAGTTCCCGGCCAACTGAAGCTTTCTTT.

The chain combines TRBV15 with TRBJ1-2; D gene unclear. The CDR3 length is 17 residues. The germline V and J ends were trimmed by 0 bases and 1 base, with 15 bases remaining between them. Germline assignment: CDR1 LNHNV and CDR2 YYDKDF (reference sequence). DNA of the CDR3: TGTGCCACCAGCAGAGATTGGTGGGTGGACGTTAACTATGGCTACACCTTC. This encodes CATSRDWWVDVNYGYTF.

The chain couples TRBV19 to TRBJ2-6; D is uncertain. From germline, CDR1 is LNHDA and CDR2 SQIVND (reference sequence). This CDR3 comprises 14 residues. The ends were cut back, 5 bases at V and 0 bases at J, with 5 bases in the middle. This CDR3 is CASSLSSGANVLTF. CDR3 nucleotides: TGTGCCAGTAGTCTCAGCTCTGGGGCCAACGTCCTGACTTTC.

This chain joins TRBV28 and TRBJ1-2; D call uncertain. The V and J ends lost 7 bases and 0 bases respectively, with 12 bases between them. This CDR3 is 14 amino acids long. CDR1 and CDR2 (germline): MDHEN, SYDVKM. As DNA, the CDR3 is TGTGCCAGCACTCCCCCAAAGCCTAACTATGGCTACACCTTC. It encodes CASTPPKPNYGYTF.

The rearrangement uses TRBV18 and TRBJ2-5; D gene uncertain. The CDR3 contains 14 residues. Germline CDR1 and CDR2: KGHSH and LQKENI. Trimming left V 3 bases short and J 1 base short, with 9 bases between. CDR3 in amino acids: CASSPIGSQETQYF. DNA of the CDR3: TGTGCCAGCTCACCTATCGGCTCCCAAGAGACCCAGTACTTC.

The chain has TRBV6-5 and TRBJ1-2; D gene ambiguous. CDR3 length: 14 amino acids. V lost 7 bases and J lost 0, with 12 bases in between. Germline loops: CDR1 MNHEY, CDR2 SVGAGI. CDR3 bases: TGTGCCAGCACCAGCGGGCCGACTAACTATGGCTACACCTTC. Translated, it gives CASTSGPTNYGYTF.

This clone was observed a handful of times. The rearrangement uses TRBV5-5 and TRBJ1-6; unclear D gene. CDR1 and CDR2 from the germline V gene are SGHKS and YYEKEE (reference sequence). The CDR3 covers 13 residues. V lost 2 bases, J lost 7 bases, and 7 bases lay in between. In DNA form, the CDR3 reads TGTGCCAGCAGCTTCGGGCCAAATTCACCCCTCCACTTT. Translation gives CASSFGPNSPLHF.

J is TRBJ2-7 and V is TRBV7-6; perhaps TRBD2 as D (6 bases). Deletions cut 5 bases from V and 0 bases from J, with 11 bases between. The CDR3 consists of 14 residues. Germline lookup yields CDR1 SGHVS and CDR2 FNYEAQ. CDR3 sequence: CASSPAGGSYEQYF. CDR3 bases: TGTGCCAGCAGCCCGGCCGGGGGCTCCTACGAGCAGTACTTC.

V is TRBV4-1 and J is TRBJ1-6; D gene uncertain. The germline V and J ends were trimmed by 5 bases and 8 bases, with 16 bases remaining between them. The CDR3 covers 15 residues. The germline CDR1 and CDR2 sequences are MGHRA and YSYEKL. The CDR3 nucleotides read TGCGCCAGCAGCGACGTATTGGGATTGCATTCACCCCTCCACTTT. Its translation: CASSDVLGLHSPLHF.

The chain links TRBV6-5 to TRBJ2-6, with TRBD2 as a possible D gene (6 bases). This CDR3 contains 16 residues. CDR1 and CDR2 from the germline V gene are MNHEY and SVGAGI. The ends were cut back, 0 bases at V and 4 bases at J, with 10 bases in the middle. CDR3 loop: CASSYSSGVGANVLTF. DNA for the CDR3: TGTGCCAGCAGTTACTCATCGGGGGTCGGGGCCAACGTCCTGACTTTC.